The TCR beta chain described here comes from a study of T-cell memory formation after mild COVID-19. Study-wide context: Most TCR clusters belonged to a single donor. Study observations and caveats: CD8+ contracting clones occupied EMRA, while CD4+ ones occupied mainly CM and EM.

The V gene lost 0 bases and the J gene lost 6 bases, with 6 bases spanning the gap. The CDR3 length is 13 residues. Germline V gene sequence: CDR1 LNHDA, CDR2 SQIVND (reference sequence). TCRdb recomputed calls from the 5' RACE reads with MiXCR, one row per CDR3 protein. The sample consists of about 110,000 distinct CDR3 sequences, roughly 12% of them appearing once. This clonotype counts as medium-sized. What it binds is not known. Sequencing was performed on PBMCs or a T cell subset sorted from them (not recorded which). V gene TRBV19 combines with J gene TRBJ2-1, with D possibly matching TRBD2 (5 bases). The receptor was isolated from an adult woman who had mild COVID-19 (a few samples of this study predate the infection). Cell type and time point are not known. The CDR3, as DNA: TGTGCCAGTAGTATAGATCGGGGCAATGAGCAGTTCTTC. Translating it yields CASSIDRGNEQFF.